Listed below are T cell receptor beta chains from one sample, sequenced in a study of neurological immune-mediated disorders. TCRdb re-analysed the 5' RACE reads in MiXCR, keeping a single row per CDR3 protein. The sample holds 55,000 to 75,000 distinct CDR3 sequences, more than 9.5% seen once. The sample consisted of PBMCs. These TCRs come from a woman in her sixties with HTLV-1-associated myelopathy (HAM/TSP). The CDR3 runs from the conserved cysteine through the conserved F or W. A D gene is named only where the DNA matches it firmly. Size is omitted from some rows. Given values are once, few, many or a class for expanded clones.

d_gene: TRBD2
j_gene: TRBJ2-1
v_gene: TRBV12-3/TRBV12-4
abundance: many
CDR3aa: CASSFFSGSFNEQFF
CDR3nt: TGTGCCAGCAGTTTTTTCAGCGGGAGTTTCAATGAGCAGTTCTTC

d_gene: .
j_gene: TRBJ2-1
v_gene: TRBV3-1
abundance: many
CDR3aa: CASSRPRGMSSYNEQFF
CDR3nt: TGTGCCAGCAGCCGGCCCCGCGGGATGAGCTCCTACAATGAGCAGTTCTTC

d_gene: TRBD2
j_gene: TRBJ2-1
v_gene: TRBV20-1
abundance: many
CDR3aa: CSASWLGGRNGNEQFF
CDR3nt: TGCAGTGCTAGTTGGTTAGGCGGGAGGAACGGAAATGAGCAGTTCTTC

d_gene: TRBD2
j_gene: TRBJ2-3
v_gene: TRBV5-6
abundance: many
CDR3aa: CASSQTTSGRVDTQYF
CDR3nt: TGTGCCAGCAGCCAAACGACTAGCGGGAGGGTAGATACGCAGTATTTT

d_gene: TRBD2
j_gene: TRBJ2-2
v_gene: TRBV5-1
abundance: many
CDR3aa: CASRLAGVAATGELFF
CDR3nt: TGCGCCAGCAGACTAGCGGGAGTGGCGGCAACCGGGGAGCTGTTTTTT

d_gene: TRBD2
j_gene: TRBJ2-1
v_gene: TRBV6-5
abundance: many
CDR3aa: CASSRGTRTSGSNEQFF
CDR3nt: TGTGCCAGCAGTCGAGGAACCCGGACTAGCGGGAGTAATGAGCAGTTCTTC

d_gene: .
j_gene: TRBJ2-1
v_gene: TRBV12-3/TRBV12-4
abundance: many
CDR3aa: CASRGTHNEQFF
CDR3nt: TGTGCCAGCAGAGGGACCCACAATGAGCAGTTCTTC

d_gene: TRBD1
j_gene: TRBJ2-5
v_gene: TRBV24-1
abundance: many
CDR3aa: CATSDPGQGETQYF
CDR3nt: TGTGCCACCAGTGATCCGGGACAGGGAGAGACCCAGTACTTC

d_gene: .
j_gene: TRBJ2-7
v_gene: TRBV20-1
abundance: many
CDR3aa: CSARGLAGRSYEQYF
CDR3nt: TGCAGTGCTAGGGGTCTGGCGGGACGCTCCTACGAGCAGTACTTC

d_gene: TRBD1
j_gene: TRBJ1-5
v_gene: TRBV3-1
abundance: many
CDR3aa: CASSHGQGYQPQHF
CDR3nt: TGTGCCAGCAGCCACGGACAGGGGTATCAGCCCCAGCATTTT

d_gene: .
j_gene: TRBJ2-3
v_gene: TRBV10-3
abundance: many
CDR3aa: CAISESGSRPTDTQYF
CDR3nt: TGTGCCATCAGTGAGTCGGGTAGCAGGCCCACAGATACGCAGTATTTT

d_gene: .
j_gene: TRBJ2-1
v_gene: TRBV29-1
abundance: many
CDR3aa: CSINEGRGEQFF
CDR3nt: TGCAGCATCAACGAGGGGCGGGGTGAGCAGTTCTTC

d_gene: .
j_gene: TRBJ2-2
v_gene: TRBV5-6
abundance: many
CDR3aa: CASSLAGELFF
CDR3nt: TGTGCCAGCAGCTTGGCCGGGGAGCTGTTTTTT

d_gene: .
j_gene: TRBJ2-2
v_gene: TRBV28
abundance: many
CDR3aa: CASSLLSTTGELFF
CDR3nt: TGTGCCAGCAGTTTATTATCTACCACCGGGGAGCTGTTTTTT

d_gene: TRBD2
j_gene: TRBJ2-1
v_gene: TRBV20-1
abundance: many
CDR3aa: CSARDTGGPGNEQFF
CDR3nt: TGCAGTGCTAGAGATACGGGAGGGCCGGGGAATGAGCAGTTCTTC

d_gene: .
j_gene: TRBJ1-6
v_gene: TRBV6-5
abundance: many
CDR3aa: CASSSDRSLSPLHF
CDR3nt: TGTGCCAGCAGCTCCGACAGGAGTCTTTCACCCCTCCACTTT

d_gene: .
j_gene: TRBJ2-1
v_gene: TRBV7-6
abundance: many
CDR3aa: CASSLENSGTEQFF
CDR3nt: TGTGCCAGCAGCTTAGAGAATAGCGGTACTGAGCAGTTCTTC

d_gene: .
j_gene: TRBJ1-2
v_gene: TRBV20-1
abundance: few
CDR3aa: CSAAPRQTNYGYTF
CDR3nt: TGCAGTGCTGCCCCTCGACAGACTAACTATGGCTACACCTTC

d_gene: .
j_gene: TRBJ1-6
v_gene: TRBV5-1
abundance: many
CDR3aa: CASSLPDSNSPLHF
CDR3nt: TGCGCCAGCAGCTTGCCGGACAGTAATTCACCCCTCCACTTT

d_gene: TRBD2
j_gene: TRBJ2-1
v_gene: TRBV20-1
abundance: many
CDR3aa: CSVSRRTSGVNEQFF
CDR3nt: TGCAGTGTCAGCCGCCGGACTAGCGGGGTCAATGAGCAGTTCTTC

d_gene: TRBD2
j_gene: TRBJ2-7
v_gene: TRBV28
abundance: few
CDR3aa: CASSLTSGSYYEQYF
CDR3nt: TGTGCCAGCAGTTTAACGAGCGGGAGTTACTACGAGCAGTACTTC

d_gene: TRBD1
j_gene: TRBJ1-2
v_gene: TRBV7-2
abundance: many
CDR3aa: CASSNRDRAYGYTF
CDR3nt: TGTGCCAGCAGCAACCGGGACAGGGCCTATGGCTACACCTTC

d_gene: .
j_gene: TRBJ2-3
v_gene: TRBV7-2
abundance: many
CDR3aa: CASSPRRFVSTDTQYF
CDR3nt: TGTGCCAGCAGCCCCCGTAGATTCGTGTCCACAGATACGCAGTATTTT

d_gene: .
j_gene: TRBJ1-2
v_gene: TRBV7-9
abundance: many
CDR3aa: CASSLNGDYGYTF
CDR3nt: TGTGCCAGCAGCTTGAATGGGGATTATGGCTACACCTTC

d_gene: TRBD1
j_gene: TRBJ2-1
v_gene: TRBV5-1
abundance: many
CDR3aa: CASSLEGQSYNEQFF
CDR3nt: TGCGCCAGCAGCTTGGAGGGACAGTCCTACAATGAGCAGTTCTTC

d_gene: .
j_gene: TRBJ1-1
v_gene: TRBV7-9
abundance: many
CDR3aa: CASSPGTKNTEAFF
CDR3nt: TGTGCCAGCAGCCCCGGGACAAAAAACACTGAAGCTTTCTTT

d_gene: .
j_gene: TRBJ2-2
v_gene: TRBV6-5
abundance: many
CDR3aa: CASSNRPGHLNTGELFF
CDR3nt: TGTGCCAGCAGTAACCGCCCGGGACATCTAAACACCGGGGAGCTGTTTTTT

d_gene: .
j_gene: TRBJ2-3
v_gene: TRBV29-1
abundance: many
CDR3aa: CSVGRGTDTQYF
CDR3nt: TGCAGCGTCGGCCGGGGAACAGATACGCAGTATTTT

d_gene: TRBD2
j_gene: TRBJ2-1
v_gene: TRBV7-9
abundance: many
CDR3aa: CASRHGLAGERDEQFF
CDR3nt: TGTGCCAGCAGGCATGGACTAGCGGGAGAGAGGGATGAGCAGTTCTTC

d_gene: TRBD1
j_gene: TRBJ1-5
v_gene: TRBV5-1
abundance: many
CDR3aa: CASSTGQGSQPQHF
CDR3nt: TGCGCCAGCAGCACAGGACAGGGGAGTCAGCCCCAGCATTTT

d_gene: TRBD1
j_gene: TRBJ1-2
v_gene: TRBV20-1
abundance: many
CDR3aa: CSARGQPDNYGYTF
CDR3nt: TGCAGTGCTAGGGGACAGCCCGACAACTATGGCTACACCTTC

d_gene: .
j_gene: TRBJ2-7
v_gene: TRBV5-1
abundance: many
CDR3aa: CASSFRQGSGEQYF
CDR3nt: TGCGCCAGCAGCTTTCGTCAGGGGTCGGGGGAGCAGTACTTC

d_gene: TRBD1
j_gene: TRBJ2-3
v_gene: TRBV20-1
abundance: .
CDR3aa: CSANCGQGVNTQYF
CDR3nt: TGCAGTGCTAATTGTGGACAGGGGGTGAATACGCAGTATTTT

d_gene: TRBD1
j_gene: TRBJ1-1
v_gene: TRBV20-1
abundance: many
CDR3aa: CSARPGTGEWYTEAFF
CDR3nt: TGCAGTGCTAGGCCCGGGACAGGGGAATGGTACACTGAAGCTTTCTTT

d_gene: .
j_gene: TRBJ2-2
v_gene: TRBV7-2
abundance: many
CDR3aa: CASGGTNTGELFF
CDR3nt: TGTGCCAGCGGCGGAACGAACACCGGGGAGCTGTTTTTT

d_gene: .
j_gene: TRBJ2-3
v_gene: TRBV30
abundance: .
CDR3aa: CAWSVPTGRTDTQYF
CDR3nt: TGTGCCTGGAGTGTACCAACAGGCCGCACAGATACGCAGTATTTT

d_gene: TRBD2
j_gene: TRBJ2-5
v_gene: TRBV20-1
abundance: many
CDR3aa: CSARGGSGIKTQYF
CDR3nt: TGCAGTGCTAGAGGAGGTAGCGGGATAAAGACCCAGTACTTC

d_gene: TRBD1
j_gene: TRBJ1-5
v_gene: TRBV5-1
abundance: many
CDR3aa: CASSGGTGGNQPQHF
CDR3nt: TGCGCCAGCAGCGGCGGGACAGGGGGCAATCAGCCCCAGCATTTT

d_gene: .
j_gene: TRBJ2-2
v_gene: TRBV12-3/TRBV12-4
abundance: many
CDR3aa: CASSFVTGELFF
CDR3nt: TGTGCCAGCAGTTTTGTCACCGGGGAGCTGTTTTTT

d_gene: TRBD1
j_gene: TRBJ1-1
v_gene: TRBV5-1
abundance: few
CDR3aa: CASSPGQGAFF
CDR3nt: TGCGCCAGCAGCCCGGGACAGGGGGCTTTCTTT